This T cell receptor (beta chain) is drawn from a study of blood T cell repertoires in COVID-19. In the study overall: PBMCs, B-cell-depleted T cells, or T cells provided the cDNA or gDNA that made up the material.

Profiled with immunoSEQ multiplex PCR; TCRdb holds only in-frame clones, not every one. The table records under 250,000 clones, 80% to 90% of them present only once. The CDR3 has 13 residues. V dropped 6 bases and J dropped 3 bases, with 11 bases sitting between them. The table lists this clone with a few counts. Sequenced sample: PBMCs or T cells enriched from blood (not recorded which). The chain employs TRBV12-3 or TRBV12-4 and TRBJ1-1; tentative D call: TRBD1 (6 bases). The TCR originated in a woman aged 40 to 49 who had been exposed to COVID-19. The CDR3 region is CASSLPGDTEAFF. CDR3 DNA: TGTGCCAGCAGCCTGCCAGGGGACACTGAAGCTTTCTTT.